Each of the 32 T cell receptor beta chains below was sequenced from the same sample in a study of shared clonotypes between healthy human individuals. The repertoire was sequenced with immunoSEQ multiplex PCR; TCRdb's copy has only in-frame clones and lacks some. This table holds roughly 2.5 million clones, around 90% found once. Sequencing used naive CD4+ T cells sorted from blood. Subset noted: CD45RA+ positively selected. These receptors were collected from a man between 18 and 29 years old in good health.

V gene TRBV18 combines with J gene TRBJ2-1; 12 bases match TRBD1. V shed 5 bases, J shed 8 bases, and the junction held 7 bases outside the gene matches. The CDR3 totals 15 residues. The germline gives CDR1 KGHSH, CDR2 LQKENI. This chain's CDR3 is CASSTGQGAFDEQFF. The CDR3 DNA follows: TGTGCCAGCTCAACGGGACAGGGGGCATTCGATGAGCAGTTCTTC.

The rearrangement joins TRBV30 to TRBJ2-5; D may be TRBD1 (6 bases). Trimming removed 3 bases at V and 3 bases at J, with 8 bases between. The germline V gene encodes CDR1 GTSNPN and CDR2 SVGIG (reference sequence). This CDR3 region has 12 residues. CDR3 region: CAWRGTKETQYF. The CDR3 bases are TGTGCCTGGAGGGGGACAAAAGAGACCCAGTACTTC.

The J gene is TRBJ2-3, the V gene TRBV5-6; 8 bases match TRBD2. This CDR3 is 17 amino acids long. Germline V gives CDR1 SGHDT, CDR2 YYEEEE. The ends lost 2 bases at V and 1 base at J; junction bases unmatched: 9. The CDR3 bases are TGTGCCAGCAGCTTCCTGGGGAATAGCGGGGGCACAGATACGCAGTATTTT. Amino acids: CASSFLGNSGGTDTQYF.

The rearrangement links TRBV6-1 to TRBJ1-2; D is ambiguous. This CDR3 region has 15 residues. Germline V CDR1 and CDR2: MNHNS, SASEGT. V gave up 3 bases and J gave up 4 bases, with 15 bases separating them. This chain's CDR3 is CASSDLTQVFYGYTF. In DNA, the CDR3 is TGTGCCAGCAGTGACCTAACGCAGGTCTTCTATGGCTACACCTTC.

CDR3 sequence reads: CALGAGGTLEQYF. The DNA for the CDR3 is TGTGCCCTGGGGGCAGGGGGGACCCTAGAGCAGTACTTC. This chain joins TRBV30 and TRBJ2-7; a weak D match, TRBD1 (7 bases). Germline values: CDR1 GTSNPN, CDR2 SVGIG (reference sequence). V was cut by 8 bases and J by 7 bases, with 21 bases left in between. The CDR3 covers 13 residues.

The chain joins TRBV7-9 to TRBJ1-3; 7 bases line up with TRBD1. Germline CDR1 is SEHNR and CDR2 is FQNEAQ (reference sequence). Unmatched junction bases numbered 6, after V lost 3 bases and J lost 1 base. The CDR3 extends over 16 amino acids. CDR3 sequence reads: CASSLGTVESGNTIYF. CDR3 nucleotides: TGTGCCAGCAGCTTGGGGACAGTCGAATCTGGAAACACCATATATTTT.

Details on this clone: At one end, the junction sequence differs from germline, possibly due to a read error. Other nucleotide sequences in the sample specify the same CDR3. The chain combines TRBV7-9 with TRBJ2-7; D possibly matches TRBD1 or TRBD2 (5 bases each). CDR1 is SEHNR, CDR2 FQNEAQ, per germline (reference sequence). This CDR3 comprises 14 residues. Here the CDR3 reads CASSLGRELGEQYF. The CDR3 coding sequence is TGTGCCAGCAGCTTAGGCAGGGAGCTGGGCGAGCAGTACTTT.

The chain employs TRBV19 and TRBJ1-1; unclear D gene. V was clipped by 5 bases and J by 0 bases, with 22 bases between them. This CDR3 has 18 amino acids. In germline, CDR1 is LNHDA, CDR2 SQIVND (reference sequence). The CDR3 DNA follows: TGTGCCAGTAGTTCCCCCGGGTCGTCCGGGTTTATGAACACTGAAGCTTTCTTT. Translating it yields CASSSPGSSGFMNTEAFF. The full variable domain, rest sourced from reference TRBV19 and TRBJ1-1, is DGGITQSPKYLFRKEGQNVTLSCEQNLNHDAMYWYRQDPGQGLRLIYYSQIVNDFQKGDIAEGYSVSREKKESFPLTVTSAQKNPTAFYLCASSSPGSSGFMNTEAFFGQGTRLTVV.

The rearrangement links TRBV11-2 to TRBJ2-1, with D perhaps TRBD1 or TRBD2 (5 bases each). The ends were cut back, 1 base at V and 8 bases at J, with 18 bases in the middle. Germline values: CDR1 SGHAT, CDR2 FQNNGV. This CDR3 comprises 16 residues. CDR3 in amino acids: CASSLAFSGTSHEQFF. CDR3 in DNA: TGTGCCAGCAGCTTAGCTTTCTCGGGGACCTCTCATGAGCAGTTCTTC.

The chain carries TRBV5-1 and TRBJ2-5; TRBD1 or TRBD2 may be the D gene (5 bases each). Gene TRBJ2-7 matches the end of the DNA better, so the J call may be wrong. The CDR3 spans 14 residues. Germline-derived CDR1 and CDR2 are SGHRS and YFSETQ. The CDR3 loop reads CASTLGRNSYEQYF. The CDR3, as DNA: TGCGCCAGCACCCTGGGACGGAACTCCTACGAGCAGTACTTC.

This sequence joins TRBV6-6 and TRBJ1-3; weak D call: TRBD1 (6 bases). The CDR3 covers 15 residues. Trimming removed 6 bases at V and 4 bases at J, with 16 bases between. The V gene's germline CDR1 is MNHNY and CDR2 SVGAGI (reference sequence). The CDR3 coding sequence is TGTGCCAGCAGGTTCTCAGGGGCGCGGGGAAACACCATATATTTT. This translates into CASRFSGARGNTIYF.

This chain links TRBV5-1 with TRBJ1-1; D is possibly TRBD1 (5 bases). Germline V gene data show CDR1 as SGHRS and CDR2 as YFSETQ. The CDR3 consists of 15 residues. Trimming removed 0 bases from V and 0 bases from J, with 9 bases in between. The DNA of the CDR3 is TGCGCCAGCAGCTTGGTGTCCAGGGTGAACACTGAAGCTTTCTTT. Translated, it gives CASSLVSRVNTEAFF.

V and J are TRBV5-5 and TRBJ1-1; weak D call: TRBD1 (6 bases). The V and J ends lost 0 bases and 8 bases respectively, with 11 bases between them. Germline loops: CDR1 SGHKS, CDR2 YYEKEE (reference sequence). The CDR3 has 13 amino acids. The CDR3: CASSLGPGTEAFF. CDR3 DNA: TGTGCCAGCAGCTTGGGCCCCGGGACAGAAGCTTTCTTT.

The CDR3: CASSSRPGTGNEQFF. The CDR3 DNA reads as TGTGCCAGTAGTTCCCGACCCGGGACAGGGAATGAGCAGTTCTTC. The chain employs TRBV19 and TRBJ2-1; 9 bases match TRBD1. The V segment lost 5 bases and the J segment 7 bases; nucleotides outside the gene matches: 9. CDR1 is LNHDA and CDR2 is SQIVND in the germline V gene (reference sequence). The CDR3 is 15 residues long.

Regarding this clone: Other DNA sequences in this sample translate to the same CDR3. The chain recombines TRBV20-1 with TRBJ2-5; no firm D call. The V end lost 6 bases, the J end lost 5 bases, and 10 bases lay between the germline ends. Germline V gives CDR1 DFQATT, CDR2 SNEGSKA (reference sequence). The CDR3 is 11 residues long. In DNA form, the CDR3 reads TGCAGTGCCACCCCCCAGGAGACCCAGTACTTC. Translation gives CSATPQETQYF.

A remark on this clone: At the DNA level, this CDR3 is encoded by other sequences in the same sample as well. J is TRBJ2-3 and V is TRBV9; D is unresolved. The CDR3 spans 14 residues. V was clipped by 0 bases and J by 1 base, with 6 bases between them. CDR1 is SGDLS, CDR2 YYNGEE, per germline. CDR3 loop: CASSVEARTDTQYF. The CDR3 DNA reads as TGTGCCAGCAGCGTAGAAGCCCGCACAGATACGCAGTATTTT. Together with reference TRBV9 and TRBJ2-3, the CDR3 gives the full variable domain: DSGVTQTPKHLITATGQRVTLRCSPRSGDLSVYWYQQSLDQGLQFLIQYYNGEERAKGNILERFSAQQFPDLHSELNLSSLELGDSALYFCASSVEARTDTQYFGPGTRLTVL.

The chain has TRBV11-2 and TRBJ1-5; D is unresolved. Between the trimmed V and J ends, which lost 1 base and 7 bases, there was a span of 26 bases. From germline, CDR1 is SGHAT and CDR2 FQNNGV. The CDR3 is made up of 19 amino acids. The CDR3 sequence is CASSLVMLAGTQIQQPQHF. Here the CDR3 DNA reads TGTGCCAGCAGCTTAGTCATGTTAGCGGGAACCCAGATCCAGCAGCCCCAGCATTTT.

The chain carries TRBV7-9 and TRBJ2-1; 12 bases map to TRBD2. Looked up from germline, CDR1 is SEHNR and CDR2 is FQNEAQ (reference sequence). This CDR3 is 16 amino acids long. The V gene end was trimmed by 6 bases and the J gene end by 4 bases; junction bases not matched to a gene: 7. The CDR3 DNA follows: TGTGCCAGCAGACCAACTAGCGGGGGGCCTTACAATGAGCAGTTCTTC. It translates to CASRPTSGGPYNEQFF.

V gene TRBV6-1 combines with J gene TRBJ1-5; 9 nucleotides align to TRBD1. This CDR3 region has 13 residues. Germline V gives CDR1 MNHNS, CDR2 SASEGT. The ends lost 11 bases at V and 5 bases at J; junction bases unmatched: 7. The CDR3 nucleotides read TGTGCCGTCGCCGGGACAGGGTATCAGCCCCAGCATTTT. It translates to CAVAGTGYQPQHF.

DNA for the CDR3: TGTGCCAGCAGCGCCCGAGCGGGGGGGCAAACAGATACGCAGTATTTT. As protein: CASSARAGGQTDTQYF. The chain is built from TRBV9 and TRBJ2-3, with 10 bases matching TRBD2. In germline, CDR1 is SGDLS, CDR2 YYNGEE. The CDR3 has 16 amino acids. V was pared by 3 bases and J by 3 bases, with 7 bases of the junction left unmatched.

The rearrangement uses TRBV10-3 and TRBJ2-1; D perhaps matches TRBD1 (5 bases). Germline-derived CDR1 and CDR2 are ENHRY and SYGVKD. CDR3 length equals 16 residues. Trimming took 5 bases from V and 1 from J, leaving 15 bases between them. CDR3 sequence (DNA): TGTGCCATCAGTAAGCAGGGAACTGGGTCCTACAATGAGCAGTTCTTC. This translates into CAISKQGTGSYNEQFF.

The rearrangement joins TRBV5-1 to TRBJ2-3; the match to TRBD2 covers 9 bases. The germline V gene has CDR1 SGHRS and CDR2 YFSETQ. V gave up 2 bases and J gave up 1 base; unmatched junction bases: 5. CDR3 length equals 16 residues. The CDR3 here is CASSLRGGAGTDTQYF. As DNA, the CDR3 is TGCGCCAGCAGCTTACGCGGGGGGGCCGGCACAGATACGCAGTATTTT.

The CDR3 region is CASSFRGADTEAFF. The CDR3 region has the DNA TGCGCCAGCAGCTTCCGGGGGGCCGACACTGAAGCTTTCTTT. The genes are TRBV5-1 and TRBJ1-1, with D maybe TRBD1 (6 bases). CDR3 length: 14 residues. The V gene's germline CDR1 is SGHRS and CDR2 YFSETQ. Deletions cut 2 bases from V and 3 bases from J, with 11 bases between.

The V call is TRBV19, the J call TRBJ1-1; TRBD1 matches 7 bases. Germline CDR1 LNHDA, CDR2 SQIVND (reference sequence). Trimming removed 10 bases from V and 0 bases from J; junction bases left unmatched: 8. The CDR3 consists of 14 residues. The CDR3 sequence is CATRGDLMNTEAFF. The CDR3, as DNA: TGTGCCACCAGGGGGGACCTCATGAACACTGAAGCTTTCTTT.

This chain links TRBV10-3 with TRBJ2-5, with 11 positions matching TRBD2. The V gene's germline CDR1 is ENHRY and CDR2 SYGVKD. V was clipped by 5 bases and J by 1 base; unmatched bases: 0. CDR3 length: 14 residues. The CDR3 is CAISTSGGQETQYF. For the CDR3, the DNA is TGTGCCATCAGTACTAGCGGGGGCCAAGAGACCCAGTACTTC.

This sequence joins TRBV11-2 and TRBJ2-5, with D uncertain. V lost 6 bases and J 0 bases, leaving 5 bases between the germline ends. The V gene's germline CDR1 is SGHAT and CDR2 FQNNGV. The CDR3 spans 12 residues. In DNA, the CDR3 is TGTGCCAGCAGTCTTTACCAAGAGACCCAGTACTTC. Translated: CASSLYQETQYF.

The chain is built from TRBV27 and TRBJ1-6; possible D gene TRBD1, 5 bases. The V gene lost 6 bases and the J gene lost 9 bases, with 9 bases spanning the gap. The CDR3 runs 12 residues. Germline V CDR1 and CDR2: MNHEY, SMNVEV (reference sequence). The DNA of the CDR3 is TGTGCCAGCAGCGAGGGGCGTTCACCCCTCCACTTT. Encoded protein: CASSEGRSPLHF.

The chain carries TRBV2 and TRBJ2-3; 10 nucleotides line up with TRBD2. The J segment lost 3 bases and the V segment lost 10 bases, leaving 7 bases of the junction unmatched. Looked up from germline, CDR1 is SNHLY and CDR2 is FYNNEI. The CDR3 contains 14 residues. The CDR3 sequence is CATGGLALTDTQYF. The CDR3 nucleotides are TGTGCCACAGGGGGACTAGCGCTGACAGATACGCAGTATTTT. Using reference TRBV2 and TRBJ2-3 for the parts outside the CDR3, the full variable domain is EPEVTQTPSHQVTQMGQEVILRCVPISNHLYFYWYRQILGQKVEFLVSFYNNEISEKSEIFDDQFSVERPDGSNFTLKIRSTKLEDSAMYFCATGGLALTDTQYFGPGTRLTVL.

Note on this clone: Distinct nucleotide sequences in the sample also encode this CDR3. The chain couples TRBV9 to TRBJ2-2; D remains ambiguous. The V and J ends lost 0 bases and 5 bases respectively, with 11 bases between them. CDR3 size: 15 residues. Germline CDR1 is SGDLS and CDR2 is YYNGEE. The CDR3 DNA is TGTGCCAGCAGCGTAGCAGGTGGGCCGACCGGGGAGCTGTTTTTT. This gives the protein CASSVAGGPTGELFF. Combining the CDR3 with reference TRBV9 and TRBJ2-2 gives the whole variable domain DSGVTQTPKHLITATGQRVTLRCSPRSGDLSVYWYQQSLDQGLQFLIQYYNGEERAKGNILERFSAQQFPDLHSELNLSSLELGDSALYFCASSVAGGPTGELFFGEGSRLTVL.

Notes on this clone: At one end the junction does not follow the germline gene, possibly because of a read error. The chain is built from TRBV29-1 and TRBJ2-7; D possibly corresponds to TRBD2 (6 bases). CDR3 size: 16 residues. CDR1 and CDR2 (germline): SQVTM, ANQGSEA. CDR3 in amino acids: CSVEDSPGLGVYEQHF. DNA of the CDR3: TGCAGCGTTGAAGATAGCCCGGGACTCGGGGTTTACGAGCAGCACTTC.

The genes are TRBV21-1 and TRBJ1-1; TRBD1 is the table's D call, not checked against the DNA. TRBV21-1 corresponds to a pseudogene. CDR3 length: 14 amino acids. CDR3: CASSPGRLNTEAFF. In DNA, the CDR3 is TGTGCCAGCAGCCCAGGGCGCCTGAACACTGAAGCTTTCTTT.

The CDR3 coding sequence is TGCGCCAGCAGCTTTTCTAGCGTTACAGATACGCAGTATTTT. This sequence encodes CASSFSSVTDTQYF. The rearrangement uses TRBV5-1 and TRBJ2-3; D possibly corresponds to TRBD2 (6 bases). Trimming left V 2 bases short and J 3 bases short, with 10 bases between. Germline CDR1 and CDR2: SGHRS and YFSETQ. This CDR3 contains 14 residues.